The 15 T cell receptor beta chains given below trace back to one sample, sequenced in a study of T cell responses to AZD1222 COVID-19 vaccine. Sequenced by immunoSEQ multiplex PCR; TCRdb stores in-frame clones only, minus some. The table has about 77,000 clones, roughly 90% seen once. The sample here was peripheral blood, taken 28 days after the second AZD1222 dose. These receptor sequences come from an adult who received the AZD1222 COVID-19 vaccine.

The chain carries TRBV6-5 and TRBJ2-1, with 9 bases aligning to TRBD2. The CDR3 totals 14 residues. The V gene's germline CDR1 is MNHEY and CDR2 SVGAGI. Trimming removed 6 bases from V and 5 bases from J; junction bases left unmatched: 5. DNA for the CDR3: TGTGCCAGCAGCCTCGGACTAGCGAACAATGAGCAGTTCTTC. Translation: CASSLGLANNEQFF.

The chain carries TRBV4-1 and TRBJ1-5; the D gene is possibly TRBD1 (6 bases). The length of the CDR3 is 16 residues. Per germline, CDR1 MGHRA and CDR2 YSYEKL. Trimming left V 3 bases short and J 1 base short, with 13 bases between. DNA for the CDR3: TGCGCCAGCAGCCACGTCCAGGGGCCGAGCAATCAGCCCCAGCATTTT. Amino acid sequence: CASSHVQGPSNQPQHF.

This rearrangement joins TRBV25-1 to TRBJ1-6, with 7 nucleotides matching TRBD1. V lost 5 bases and J lost 8; bases outside the gene matches: 9. The CDR3 runs 15 residues. The germline V gene has CDR1 MGHDK and CDR2 SYGVNS. CDR3: CASSRFNRGDSPLHF. CDR3 coding DNA: TGTGCCAGCAGTAGATTTAACAGGGGAGATTCACCCCTCCACTTT.

The chain uses TRBV5-4 and TRBJ2-1; no clear D. Germline-derived CDR1 and CDR2 are SGHNT and YYREEE (reference sequence). The V gene lost 0 bases and the J gene lost 3 bases, with 7 bases spanning the gap. The CDR3 has 14 amino acids. The CDR3: CASSLATVYNEQFF. CDR3 nucleotide sequence: TGTGCCAGCAGCTTGGCCACAGTCTACAATGAGCAGTTCTTC.

This rearrangement joins TRBV9 to TRBJ2-6; tentative D call: TRBD2 (6 bases). In germline, CDR1 is SGDLS, CDR2 YYNGEE. Trimming pared 3 bases from V and 0 bases from J, leaving 10 bases between. CDR3 length: 16 residues. CDR3 bases: TGTGCCAGCAGCGGGCAGGGACTCTCTGGGGCCAACGTCCTGACTTTC. Residues: CASSGQGLSGANVLTF.

V gene TRBV24-1 combines with J gene TRBJ1-4; the match to TRBD1 covers 9 bases. The CDR3 covers 16 residues. CDR1 and CDR2 from the germline V gene are KGHDR and SFDVKD. V trimming: 2 bases; J trimming: 10 bases; junction bases outside the gene matches: 10. The CDR3 spells CATSDSGGQGRGKLFF. In DNA, the CDR3 is TGTGCCACCAGTGATTCGGGGGGACAGGGTCGAGGAAAACTGTTTTTT.

As DNA, the CDR3 is TGTGCCTGGAGCGACCACTACAATCAGCCCCAGCATTTT. Translated, it gives CAWSDHYNQPQHF. The chain uses TRBV30 and TRBJ1-5; D ambiguous. CDR3 size: 13 residues. Looked up from germline, CDR1 is GTSNPN and CDR2 is SVGIG (reference sequence). Trimming pared 3 bases from V and 3 bases from J, leaving 9 bases between.

V and J are TRBV28 and TRBJ1-5, with 10 nucleotides matching TRBD1. The CDR3 length is 16 residues. Unmatched junction bases numbered 7, after V lost 6 bases and J lost 2 bases. Per germline, CDR1 MDHEN and CDR2 SYDVKM. This CDR3 is CASSPVGTGGNQPQHF. DNA for the CDR3: TGTGCCAGCAGCCCCGTAGGGACAGGGGGCAATCAGCCCCAGCATTTT.

The V and J genes are TRBV10-3 and TRBJ2-2, with D tentatively TRBD2 (5 bases). The CDR3 spans 15 residues. Germline V gene lookup returns CDR1 ENHRY and CDR2 SYGVKD. Trimming pared 0 bases from V and 3 bases from J, leaving 8 bases between. CDR3 coding DNA: TGTGCCATCAGTGAGTCGACGGGGTACACCGGGGAGCTGTTTTTT. Translated, it gives CAISESTGYTGELFF.

This CDR3 is CASSFRGNINEKLFF. CDR3 nucleotides: TGCGCCAGCAGCTTTAGGGGGAATATTAATGAAAAACTGTTTTTT. The rearrangement links TRBV5-1 to TRBJ1-4, with D possibly TRBD1 on 6 matching bases. The V and J ends lost 2 bases and 4 bases respectively, with 12 bases between them. Germline V gene data show CDR1 as SGHRS and CDR2 as YFSETQ. The CDR3 runs to 15 residues.

This clone was detected a few times. The chain is built from TRBV18 and TRBJ2-5, with 15 bases lining up with TRBD2. The CDR3 length is 20 residues. Germline values: CDR1 KGHSH, CDR2 LQKENI. Trimming removed 3 bases from V and 5 bases from J; junction bases left unmatched: 16. CDR3 DNA: TGTGCCAGCTCACCCTACGGACTAGCGGGAGGGCTAAATGAGGTGGAGACCCAGTACTTC. Amino acid sequence: CASSPYGLAGGLNEVETQYF.

The chain joins TRBV12-3 or TRBV12-4 to TRBJ2-7, with no clear D. V was shortened by 6 bases and J by 3 bases, with 12 bases between the two germline ends. The CDR3 runs 13 residues. CDR3 coding DNA: TGTGCCAGCAGCACTCAATCGAGCTACGAGCAGTACTTC. It encodes CASSTQSSYEQYF.

The chain has TRBV15 and TRBJ1-1, with D possibly TRBD1 on 5 matching bases. Germline CDR1 is LNHNV and CDR2 is YYDKDF (reference sequence). V was clipped by 0 bases and J by 1 base, with 15 bases between them. The CDR3 is 17 residues long. CDR3 DNA sequence: TGTGCCACCAGCAGAGAAGTAGGGGTCAGGGCGAACACTGAAGCTTTCTTT. Its protein product is CATSREVGVRANTEAFF. Full variable domain (outside the CDR3, taken from reference TRBV15 and TRBJ1-1): DAMVIQNPRYQVTQFGKPVTLSCSQTLNHNVMYWYQQKSSQAPKLLFHYYDKDFNNEADTPDNFQSRRPNTSFCFLDIRSPGLGDTAMYLCATSREVGVRANTEAFFGQGTRLTVV.

V and J are TRBV6-5 and TRBJ2-7; 7 nucleotides agree with TRBD2. Trimming took 7 bases from V and 4 from J; bases not matched to a gene: 4. The CDR3 length is 12 residues. Germline lookup yields CDR1 MNHEY and CDR2 SVGAGI. As DNA, the CDR3 is TGTGCCAGCAAGGGCGGGAGTTACGAGCAGTACTTC. This translates into CASKGGSYEQYF.

The V and J genes are TRBV19 and TRBJ2-2; 10 positions agree with TRBD1. The germline CDR1 and CDR2 sequences are LNHDA and SQIVND (reference sequence). Trimming at V came to 6 bases and at J to 6 bases, leaving 7 bases not matched to a gene. This CDR3 is 15 amino acids long. As DNA, the CDR3 is TGTGCCAGTAGGGCCGGGACAGGGGCAGCCGGGGAGCTGTTTTTT. This translates into CASRAGTGAAGELFF.